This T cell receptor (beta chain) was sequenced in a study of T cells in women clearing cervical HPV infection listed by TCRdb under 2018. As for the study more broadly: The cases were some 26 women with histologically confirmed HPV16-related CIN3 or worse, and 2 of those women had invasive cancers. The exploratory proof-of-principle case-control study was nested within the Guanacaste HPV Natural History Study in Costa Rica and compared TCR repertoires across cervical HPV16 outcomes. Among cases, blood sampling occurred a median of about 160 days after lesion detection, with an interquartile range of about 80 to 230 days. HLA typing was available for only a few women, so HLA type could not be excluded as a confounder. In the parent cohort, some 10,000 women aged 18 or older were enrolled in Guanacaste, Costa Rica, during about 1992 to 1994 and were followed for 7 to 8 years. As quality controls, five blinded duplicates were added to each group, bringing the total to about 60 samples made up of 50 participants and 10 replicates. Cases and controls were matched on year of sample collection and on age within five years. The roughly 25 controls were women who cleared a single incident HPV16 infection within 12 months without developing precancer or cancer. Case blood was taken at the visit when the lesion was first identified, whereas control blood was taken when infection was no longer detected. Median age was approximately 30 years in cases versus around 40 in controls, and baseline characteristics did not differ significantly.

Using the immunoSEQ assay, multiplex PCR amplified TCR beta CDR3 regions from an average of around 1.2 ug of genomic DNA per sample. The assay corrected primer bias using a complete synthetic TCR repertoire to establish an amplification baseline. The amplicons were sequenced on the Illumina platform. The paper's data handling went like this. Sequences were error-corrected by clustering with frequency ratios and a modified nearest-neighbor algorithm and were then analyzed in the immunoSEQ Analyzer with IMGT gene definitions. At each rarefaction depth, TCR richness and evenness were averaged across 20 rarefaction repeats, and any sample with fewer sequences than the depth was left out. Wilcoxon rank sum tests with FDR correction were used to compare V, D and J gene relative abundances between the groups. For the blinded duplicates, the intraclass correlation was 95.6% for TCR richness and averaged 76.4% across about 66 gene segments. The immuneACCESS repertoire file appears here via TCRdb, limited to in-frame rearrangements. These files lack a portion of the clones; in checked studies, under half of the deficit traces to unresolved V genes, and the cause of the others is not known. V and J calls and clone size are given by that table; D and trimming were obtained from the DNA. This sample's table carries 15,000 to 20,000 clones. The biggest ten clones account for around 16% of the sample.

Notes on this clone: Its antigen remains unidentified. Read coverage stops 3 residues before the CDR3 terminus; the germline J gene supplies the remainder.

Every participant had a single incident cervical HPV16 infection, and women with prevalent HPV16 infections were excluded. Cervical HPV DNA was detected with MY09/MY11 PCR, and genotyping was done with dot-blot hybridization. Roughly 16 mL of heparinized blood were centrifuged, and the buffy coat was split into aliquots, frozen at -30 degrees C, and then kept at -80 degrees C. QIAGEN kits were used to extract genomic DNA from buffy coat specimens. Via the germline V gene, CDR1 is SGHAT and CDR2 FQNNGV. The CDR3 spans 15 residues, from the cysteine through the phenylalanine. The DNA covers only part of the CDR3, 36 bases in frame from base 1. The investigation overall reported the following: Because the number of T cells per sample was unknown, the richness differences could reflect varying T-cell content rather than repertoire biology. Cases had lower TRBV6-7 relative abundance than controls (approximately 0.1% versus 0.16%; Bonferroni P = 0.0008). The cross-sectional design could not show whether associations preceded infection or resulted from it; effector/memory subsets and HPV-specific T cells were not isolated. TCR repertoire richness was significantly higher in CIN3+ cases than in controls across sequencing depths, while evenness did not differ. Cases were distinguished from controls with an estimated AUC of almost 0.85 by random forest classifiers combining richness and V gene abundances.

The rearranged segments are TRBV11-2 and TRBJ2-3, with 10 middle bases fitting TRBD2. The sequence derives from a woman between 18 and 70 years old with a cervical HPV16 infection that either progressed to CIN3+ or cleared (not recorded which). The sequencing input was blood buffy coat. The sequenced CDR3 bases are TGTGCCAGCAGCTCGCAACTAGCGGGGCAAGAGACG. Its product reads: CASSSQLAGQET. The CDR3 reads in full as CASSSQLAGQETQYF.